This T cell receptor beta chain was profiled in a study of radiotherapy plus CTLA-4 blockade in lung cancer. The study's findings and limits: Radiotherapy was combined with ipilimumab, and tumor-derived TCR clones then expanded in blood.

Libraries were prepared by immunoSEQ multiplex PCR; TCRdb keeps only in-frame clonotypes and omits some of them. The sample yields fewer than 90,000 clones, roughly four fifths seen once. With regard to this clone: What it recognizes is unknown.

This CDR3 comprises 15 residues. The V gene's germline CDR1 is MNHEY and CDR2 SVGAGI. J lost 1 base, V lost 0 bases, and 2 bases had no gene match. The clonotype originates from a human donor with non-small cell lung cancer who had stable disease on radiotherapy plus ipilimumab. The chain employs TRBV6-5 and TRBJ1-1; TRBD1 aligns across 7 bases. Here the sequenced sample was peripheral blood, taken from a patient treated with radiotherapy plus ipilimumab. The chain's CDR3 is CASSYSRTGNTEAFF. The CDR3 region has the DNA TGTGCCAGCAGTTACTCGAGGACAGGGAACACTGAAGCTTTCTTT.